The 2 T cell receptor beta chains reported below all come from one sample, sequenced in a study of blood T cell repertoires in COVID-19. Libraries were prepared by immunoSEQ multiplex PCR; TCRdb keeps only in-frame clonotypes and omits some of them. The table records approximately 140,000 clones, approximately 91% of them present only once. The sequencing sample was made of peripheral blood. Receptors were obtained from a human donor in a cohort sampled during active COVID-19.

J is TRBJ2-3 and V is TRBV11-2, with D perhaps TRBD2 (6 bases). V was pared by 1 base and J by 6 bases, with 11 bases between. The CDR3 covers 14 residues. Per the germline V gene, CDR1 is SGHAT and CDR2 is FQNNGV. CDR3 DNA sequence: TGTGCCAGCAGCTTAGCGGGAGTTGGGGATACGCAGTATTTT. It codes for CASSLAGVGDTQYF.

The chain combines TRBV10-2 with TRBJ2-3; 8 nucleotides line up with TRBD2. With V trimmed by 6 bases and J by 0 bases, 5 bases remained unmatched. CDR1 is WSHSY and CDR2 is SAAADI in the germline V gene. This CDR3 has 15 amino acids. CDR3 region: CASRGTRASTDTQYF. The DNA of the CDR3 is TGCGCCAGCAGGGGGACTAGGGCTAGCACAGATACGCAGTATTTT.